The 24 T cell receptor beta chains reported below all come from one sample, sequenced in a study of blood T cells in healthy people across ages. A J-beta primer mix and a sample-barcoded 5' primer were used in a second PCR of roughly 6 to 12 cycles. From the 5' RACE reads, TCRdb called clonotypes with MiXCR, one entry per CDR3 protein. The sample lists nearly 800,000 distinct CDR3 sequences; about 25% were seen once. The data also belong to a second study, concerning T cells of mothers and their children.

Sequenced sample: blood. Receptors were obtained from a boy aged 5 to 17 in good health.

This clonotype appeared a few times. The CDR3 coding sequence is TGTGCCAGCAGCTTAGGTTATGTGAGAAACACAGATACGCAGTATTTT. Translated, it gives CASSLGYVRNTDTQYF. This chain uses TRBV7-2 with TRBJ2-3; D remains ambiguous. V lost 1 base and J 2 bases, leaving 13 bases between the germline ends. This CDR3 has 16 amino acids. Germline V CDR1 and CDR2: SGHTA, FQGNSA.

The J gene is TRBJ2-5, the V gene TRBV3-1; 7 bases line up with TRBD1. Gene TRBJ2-7 matches the end of the DNA better, so the J call may be wrong. Germline lookup yields CDR1 LGHDT and CDR2 YNNKEL (reference sequence). The CDR3 has 15 residues. CDR3 in DNA: TGTGCCAGCAGCTACCTGACAGGGCGGACCTACGAGCAGTACTTC. Protein product: CASSYLTGRTYEQYF.

The rearrangement joins TRBV2 to TRBJ1-2, with D perhaps matching TRBD1 (6 bases). The CDR3 has 13 residues. The V gene lost 7 bases and the J gene lost 8 bases, with 17 bases spanning the gap. Germline V gives CDR1 SNHLY, CDR2 FYNNEI. The CDR3 DNA reads TGTGCCAGCAAGTGGACGGGGGGCTCGGGCTACACCTTC. Amino acid sequence: CASKWTGGSGYTF.

This chain uses TRBV6-2 or TRBV6-3 with TRBJ2-1, with D perhaps matching TRBD2 (6 bases). The CDR3 consists of 16 residues. CDR1 MNHEY and CDR2 SVGEGT come from the germline V gene. The ends were cut back, 2 bases at V and 4 bases at J, with 15 bases in the middle. The CDR3 here is CASSYGGRVKYNEQFF. The CDR3 DNA reads TGTGCCAGCAGTTACGGAGGGCGGGTTAAATACAATGAGCAGTTCTTC.

The V call is TRBV27, the J call TRBJ1-1; D remains unclear. The CDR3 is 14 amino acids. V was trimmed by 7 bases and J by 11 bases, leaving 23 bases between them. Germline V lookup: CDR1 MNHEY, CDR2 SMNVEV (reference sequence). The chain's CDR3 is CASTNPSTPMGAFF. CDR3 DNA sequence: TGTGCCAGCACGAACCCTTCAACTCCCATGGGTGCTTTCTTT.

V and J are TRBV4-2 and TRBJ2-7; 10 bases align to TRBD2. Per the germline V gene, CDR1 is LGHNA and CDR2 is YNFKEQ. With 3 bases clipped from V and 6 bases from J, the junction kept 23 bases outside the gene matches. CDR3 length equals 20 residues. The CDR3: CASSQEVVNTGLAGVREQYF. The CDR3 DNA sequence: TGTGCCAGCAGCCAGGAGGTCGTGAATACGGGGCTAGCGGGAGTGCGCGAGCAGTACTTC.

V is TRBV6-6 and J is TRBJ2-5, with 14 bases identical to TRBD2. Trimming cost V 6 bases and J 4 bases; bases outside gene matches: 4. The CDR3 is 15 residues long. Germline V gene data show CDR1 as MNHNY and CDR2 as SVGAGI (reference sequence). CDR3 sequence reads: CASRDGTSGRETQYF. The CDR3 bases are TGTGCCAGCAGAGACGGGACTAGCGGGAGAGAGACCCAGTACTTC.

This clonotype was seen a handful of times. The chain couples TRBV4-1 to TRBJ2-2; D not resolved. The CDR3 extends over 14 amino acids. CDR1 MGHRA and CDR2 YSYEKL come from the germline V gene. V was shortened by 7 bases and J by 8 bases, with 17 bases between the two germline ends. The DNA of the CDR3 is TGCGCCAGCAACCTCGCACTTGGTGAGGGGGAGCTGTTTTTT. Amino acids: CASNLALGEGELFF.

CDR3 nucleotide sequence: TGCAGCGTTGAGGCTAGCGGGCGAGGGGCAGATACGCAGTATTTT. Its translation: CSVEASGRGADTQYF. The chain links TRBV29-1 to TRBJ2-3; 8 bases are a match to TRBD2. V was pared by 3 bases and J by 4 bases, with 9 bases of the junction left unmatched. Germline V gives CDR1 SQVTM, CDR2 ANQGSEA. This CDR3 spans 15 amino acids.

The rearrangement links TRBV6-2 or TRBV6-3 to TRBJ1-2, with no clear D. The V end lost 4 bases, the J end lost 8 bases, and 17 bases lay between the germline ends. The length of the CDR3 is 14 residues. Germline V gene sequence: CDR1 MNHEY, CDR2 SVGEGT. In DNA form, the CDR3 reads TGTGCCAGCAGTTCGAAGGTAGGAGGGATCGGCTACACCTTC. It codes for CASSSKVGGIGYTF.

This clonotype occurred a few times. The V and J genes are TRBV7-2 and TRBJ2-5, with TRBD2 matching over 11 bases. The DNA end lines up better with TRBJ2-1; the J call may be wrong. The CDR3 has 15 amino acids. CDR1 SGHTA and CDR2 FQGNSA come from the germline V gene. The CDR3: CASSKTSGNYNEQFF. Here the CDR3 DNA reads TGTGCCAGCAGCAAGACTAGCGGGAACTACAATGAGCAGTTCTTC.

This clonotype was observed a few times. V usage is TRBV11-1 and J usage is TRBJ1-2, with D possibly TRBD1 on 5 matching bases. The CDR3 length is 13 residues. Between the trimmed V and J ends, which lost 6 bases and 4 bases, there was a span of 12 bases. Germline V CDR1 and CDR2: SGHAT, FQDESV (reference sequence). CDR3 protein: CASSTSGTYGYTF. CDR3 DNA sequence: TGTGCCAGCAGTACATCCGGGACCTATGGCTACACCTTC.

The chain recombines TRBV14 with TRBJ2-3, with D tentatively TRBD1 (6 bases). CDR1 and CDR2 from the germline V gene are SGHDN and FVKESK. V lost 3 bases, J lost 2 bases, and 15 bases lay in between. The CDR3 sequence is 16 residues long. CDR3 in amino acids: CASSQIGRTDTDTQYF. CDR3 DNA sequence: TGTGCCAGCAGCCAGATAGGTCGGACAGACACAGATACGCAGTATTTT.

This clonotype was observed a few times. The chain links TRBV20-1 to TRBJ2-5, with D perhaps TRBD2 (6 bases). Looked up from germline, CDR1 is DFQATT and CDR2 is SNEGSKA (reference sequence). This CDR3 comprises 14 residues. V dropped 5 bases and J dropped 3 bases, with 16 bases sitting between them. The chain's CDR3 is CSASLLAAEETQYF. CDR3 coding DNA: TGCAGTGCTTCTCTACTAGCAGCAGAAGAGACCCAGTACTTC.

To note about this clonotype: One end of the junction fails to match germline, which may point to a read error. The gene calls are TRBV5-1 and TRBJ2-3; no clear D. The CDR3 has 15 residues. Germline lookup yields CDR1 SGHRS and CDR2 YFSETQ. The CDR3 region has the DNA TGCGCCAGCAGCTTGGGGACGGAGAGCACAGATGCGCAGTATTTT. Protein: CASSLGTESTDAQYF.

This chain connects TRBV7-2 to TRBJ2-1; 7 bases are a match to TRBD2. Germline assignment: CDR1 SGHTA and CDR2 FQGNSA. V lost 2 bases to trimming and J lost 5 bases; unmatched junction nucleotides: 6. CDR3 size: 15 residues. The CDR3 protein is CASSLYGAGNNEQFF. The CDR3 nucleotides are TGTGCCAGCAGCTTATATGGAGCGGGGAACAATGAGCAGTTCTTC.

This clonotype occurred a few times. This rearrangement joins TRBV7-2 to TRBJ1-5; tentatively, D is TRBD1 (6 bases). This CDR3 region has 15 residues. Germline V CDR1 and CDR2: SGHTA, FQGNSA. Trimming cost V 1 base and J 7 bases, with 14 bases left between them. In DNA form, the CDR3 reads TGTGCCAGCAGCTTAGGATGGCAGGGGAGACAGCCCCAGCATTTT. It translates to CASSLGWQGRQPQHF.

CDR3 amino acids: CASRHRDRAYNEQFF. The CDR3 region has the DNA TGTGCCAGCAGACACCGGGACAGGGCCTACAATGAGCAGTTCTTC. The rearrangement joins TRBV7-9 to TRBJ2-1; 9 bases fit TRBD1. Germline V gene data show CDR1 as SEHNR and CDR2 as FQNEAQ (reference sequence). The CDR3 totals 15 residues. With V trimmed by 6 bases and J by 2 bases, 5 bases remained unmatched.

This clonotype occurred a few times. The chain is built from TRBV6-2 or TRBV6-3 and TRBJ2-4; the D gene could be TRBD1 or TRBD2 (5 bases each). The V end lost 4 bases, the J end lost 4 bases, and 14 bases lay between the germline ends. The germline CDR1 and CDR2 sequences are MNHEY and SVGEGT. This CDR3 is built from 15 residues. The CDR3 DNA follows: TGTGCCAGCAGTTCTTACCGGGACGCAAAAAACATTCAGTACTTC. Its translation: CASSSYRDAKNIQYF.

The chain is built from TRBV28 and TRBJ2-2; possibly TRBD2 for D (5 bases). The CDR3 runs to 16 residues. With 4 bases removed from V and 8 bases from J, the gap between germline ends came to 20 bases. Germline V gene sequence: CDR1 MDHEN, CDR2 SYDVKM. The chain's CDR3 is CASSYPLEGSGGELFF. The CDR3 nucleotides read TGTGCCAGCAGTTATCCCCTCGAGGGATCCGGAGGGGAGCTGTTTTTT.

The gene calls are TRBV28 and TRBJ2-5; 8 bases map to TRBD2. The CDR3 length is 15 residues. The V segment lost 6 bases and the J segment 4 bases; nucleotides outside the gene matches: 10. Germline CDR1 is MDHEN and CDR2 is SYDVKM. The CDR3 spells CASSRKREWGETQYF. CDR3 nucleotides: TGTGCCAGCAGCCGTAAGCGGGAGTGGGGAGAGACCCAGTACTTC.

This clonotype turned up a few times. V gene TRBV2 combines with J gene TRBJ2-7; D possibly corresponds to TRBD2 (6 bases). The CDR3 is made up of 13 amino acids. The germline CDR1 and CDR2 sequences are SNHLY and FYNNEI. The V and J ends lost 7 bases and 2 bases respectively, with 12 bases between them. The CDR3 here is CASTRDGTYEQYF. The CDR3 DNA sequence: TGTGCCAGCACGCGGGACGGCACCTACGAGCAGTACTTC.

As concerns this clonotype: A much larger clone lies one base from this, so it may be a read error. V gene TRBV4-3 combines with J gene TRBJ2-1; 10 bases are a match to TRBD1. The CDR3 has 15 amino acids. The V gene's germline CDR1 is LGHNA and CDR2 YSLEER. The V segment lost 4 bases and the J segment 5 bases; nucleotides outside the gene matches: 5. CDR3 in amino acids: CASSLQDRGNNEQFF. The CDR3 region has the DNA TGCGCCAGCAGCCTCCAGGACAGGGGGAACAATGAGCAGTTCTTC.

Concerning this clonotype: Its ends do not fully match the called genes, so a read error is possible. This chain connects TRBV5-6 to TRBJ2-3; a possible D gene is TRBD1 (5 bases). Germline V lookup: CDR1 SGHDT, CDR2 YYEEEE. The CDR3 loop spans 13 amino acids. The CDR3 sequence: CAAGRQGSDTLYF. CDR3 nucleotide sequence: TGTGCCGCAGGCCGCCAGGGATCAGATACGCTGTATTTT.